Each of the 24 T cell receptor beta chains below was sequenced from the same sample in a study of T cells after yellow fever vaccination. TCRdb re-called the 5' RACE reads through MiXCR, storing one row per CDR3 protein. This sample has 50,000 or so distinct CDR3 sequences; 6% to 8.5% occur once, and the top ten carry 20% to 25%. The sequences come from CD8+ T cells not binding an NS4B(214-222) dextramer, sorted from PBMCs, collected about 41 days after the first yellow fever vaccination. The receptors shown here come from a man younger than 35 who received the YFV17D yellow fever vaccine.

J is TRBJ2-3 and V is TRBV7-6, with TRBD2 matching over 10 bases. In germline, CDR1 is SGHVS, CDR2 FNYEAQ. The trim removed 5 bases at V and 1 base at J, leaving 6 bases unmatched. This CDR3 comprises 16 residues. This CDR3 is CASSPRLAGGTDTQYF. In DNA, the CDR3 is TGTGCCAGCAGCCCGCGGCTAGCGGGGGGCACAGATACGCAGTATTTT. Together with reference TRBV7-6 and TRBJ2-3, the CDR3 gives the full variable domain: GAGVSQSPRYKVTKRGQDVALRCDPISGHVSLYWYRQALGQGPEFLTYFNYEAQQDKSGLPNDRFSAERPEGSISTLTIQRTEQRDSAMYRCASSPRLAGGTDTQYFGPGTRLTVL.

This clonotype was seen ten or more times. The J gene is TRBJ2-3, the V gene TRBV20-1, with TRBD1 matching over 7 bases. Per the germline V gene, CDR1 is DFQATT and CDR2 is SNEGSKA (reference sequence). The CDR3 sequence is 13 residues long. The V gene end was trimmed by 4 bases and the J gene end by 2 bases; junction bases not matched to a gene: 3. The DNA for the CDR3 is TGCAGTGCTACGGGACAGAACACAGATACGCAGTATTTT. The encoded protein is CSATGQNTDTQYF.

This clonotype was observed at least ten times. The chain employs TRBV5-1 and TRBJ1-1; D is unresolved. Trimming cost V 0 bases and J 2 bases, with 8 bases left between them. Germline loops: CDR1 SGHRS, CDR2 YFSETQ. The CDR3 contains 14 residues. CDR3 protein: CASSLGEGNTEAFF. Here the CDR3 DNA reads TGCGCCAGCAGCTTGGGTGAGGGCAACACTGAAGCTTTCTTT.

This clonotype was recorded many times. For the CDR3, the DNA is TGCAGTGCTAGAGGGGGACAGGGGAAGGGGCCCCAGCATTTT. Protein sequence: CSARGGQGKGPQHF. The rearrangement links TRBV20-1 to TRBJ1-5; TRBD1 matches at 10 bases. The CDR3 consists of 14 residues. Trimming at V came to 1 base and at J to 9 bases, leaving 6 bases not matched to a gene. Per the germline V gene, CDR1 is DFQATT and CDR2 is SNEGSKA (reference sequence).

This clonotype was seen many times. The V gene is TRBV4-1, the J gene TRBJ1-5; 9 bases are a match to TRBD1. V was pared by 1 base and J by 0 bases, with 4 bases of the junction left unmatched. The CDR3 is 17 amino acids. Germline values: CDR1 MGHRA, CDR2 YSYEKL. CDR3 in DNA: TGCGCCAGCAGCCAAGGACAGGGGGGGTATAGCAATCAGCCCCAGCATTTT. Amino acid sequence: CASSQGQGGYSNQPQHF.

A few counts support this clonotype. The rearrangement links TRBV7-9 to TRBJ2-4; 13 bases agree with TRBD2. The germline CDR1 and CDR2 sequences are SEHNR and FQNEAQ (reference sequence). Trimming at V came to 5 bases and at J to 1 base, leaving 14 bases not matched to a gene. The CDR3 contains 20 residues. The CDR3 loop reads CASSERTSGGHIGAKNIQYF. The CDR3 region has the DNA TGTGCCAGCAGCGAACGGACTAGCGGGGGCCATATAGGGGCCAAAAACATTCAGTACTTC.

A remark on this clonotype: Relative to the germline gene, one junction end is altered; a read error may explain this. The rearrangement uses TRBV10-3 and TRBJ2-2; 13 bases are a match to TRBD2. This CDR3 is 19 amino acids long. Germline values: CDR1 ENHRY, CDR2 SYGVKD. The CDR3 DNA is TGTGCCATCAGTGAATGGACTAGCGGGGGTGGTATAGACACCAGGGAGCTGTTTTTT. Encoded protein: CAISEWTSGGGIDTRELFF.

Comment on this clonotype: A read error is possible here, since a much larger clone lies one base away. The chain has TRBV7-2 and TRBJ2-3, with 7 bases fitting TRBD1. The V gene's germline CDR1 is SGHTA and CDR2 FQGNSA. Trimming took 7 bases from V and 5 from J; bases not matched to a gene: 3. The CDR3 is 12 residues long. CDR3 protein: CASNRGGDTQYF. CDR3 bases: TGTGCCAGCAACAGGGGCGGAGATACGCAGTATTTT. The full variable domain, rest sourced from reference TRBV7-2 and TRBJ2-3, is GAGVSQSPSNKVTEKGKDVELRCDPISGHTALYWYRQSLGQGLEFLIYFQGNSAPDKSGLPSDRFSAERTGGSVSTLTIQRTQQEDSAVYLCASNRGGDTQYFGPGTRLTVL.

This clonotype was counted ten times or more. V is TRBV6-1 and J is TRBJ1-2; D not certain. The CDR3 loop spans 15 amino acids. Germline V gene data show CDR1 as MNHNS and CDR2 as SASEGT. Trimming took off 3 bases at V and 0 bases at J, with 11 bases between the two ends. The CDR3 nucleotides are TGTGCCAGCAGTGATAGGGTTCGGACTAACTATGGCTACACCTTC. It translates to CASSDRVRTNYGYTF.

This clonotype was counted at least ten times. The DNA for the CDR3 is TGCAGCTCCCGGGGTAACACTGAAGCTTTCTTT. Translated: CSSRGNTEAFF. This rearrangement joins TRBV29-1 to TRBJ1-1; D gene ambiguous. CDR1 is SQVTM, CDR2 ANQGSEA, per germline. V was clipped by 8 bases and J by 2 bases, with 9 bases between them. The CDR3 runs to 11 residues.

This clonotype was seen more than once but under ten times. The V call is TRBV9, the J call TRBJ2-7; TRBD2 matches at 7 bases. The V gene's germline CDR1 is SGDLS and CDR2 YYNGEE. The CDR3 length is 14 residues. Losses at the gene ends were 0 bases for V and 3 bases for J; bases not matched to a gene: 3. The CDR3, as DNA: TGTGCCAGCAGCGTAGGGGGAGGGAACTACGAGCAGTACTTC. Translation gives CASSVGGGNYEQYF. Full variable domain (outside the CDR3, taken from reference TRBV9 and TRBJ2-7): DSGVTQTPKHLITATGQRVTLRCSPRSGDLSVYWYQQSLDQGLQFLIQYYNGEERAKGNILERFSAQQFPDLHSELNLSSLELGDSALYFCASSVGGGNYEQYFGPGTRLTVT.

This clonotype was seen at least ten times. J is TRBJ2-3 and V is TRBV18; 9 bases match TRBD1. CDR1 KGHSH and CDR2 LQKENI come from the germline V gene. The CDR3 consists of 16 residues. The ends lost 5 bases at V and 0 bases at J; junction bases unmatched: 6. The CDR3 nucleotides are TGTGCCAGCTCAGCACAGGGGGCGGATAGCACAGATACGCAGTATTTT. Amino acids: CASSAQGADSTDTQYF.

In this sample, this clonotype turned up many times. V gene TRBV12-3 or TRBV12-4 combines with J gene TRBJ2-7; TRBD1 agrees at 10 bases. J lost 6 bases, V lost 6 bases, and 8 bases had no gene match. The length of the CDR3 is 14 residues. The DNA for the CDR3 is TGTGCCAGCAGGCCGACAGGGGGCCAGGGCGAGCAGTACTTC. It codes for CASRPTGGQGEQYF.

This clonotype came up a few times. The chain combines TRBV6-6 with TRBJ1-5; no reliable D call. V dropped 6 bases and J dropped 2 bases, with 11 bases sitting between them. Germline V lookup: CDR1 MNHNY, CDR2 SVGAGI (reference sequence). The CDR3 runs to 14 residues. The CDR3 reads CASSGSSGNQPQHF. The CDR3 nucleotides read TGTGCCAGCAGCGGGTCAAGCGGCAATCAGCCCCAGCATTTT.

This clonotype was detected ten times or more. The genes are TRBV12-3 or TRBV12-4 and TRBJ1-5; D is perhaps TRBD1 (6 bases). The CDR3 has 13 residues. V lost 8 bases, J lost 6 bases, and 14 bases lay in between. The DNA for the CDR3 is TGTGCCAGCGGGGGCGCGGTCCCTCAGCCCCAGCATTTT. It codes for CASGGAVPQPQHF.

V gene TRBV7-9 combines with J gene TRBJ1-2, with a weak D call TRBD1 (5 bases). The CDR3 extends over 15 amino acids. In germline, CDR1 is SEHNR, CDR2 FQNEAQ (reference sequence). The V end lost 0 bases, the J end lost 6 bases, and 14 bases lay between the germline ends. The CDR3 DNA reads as TGTGCCAGCAGCTTAGCGGCGAGGGGAAGGAATGGCTACACCTTC. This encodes CASSLAARGRNGYTF.

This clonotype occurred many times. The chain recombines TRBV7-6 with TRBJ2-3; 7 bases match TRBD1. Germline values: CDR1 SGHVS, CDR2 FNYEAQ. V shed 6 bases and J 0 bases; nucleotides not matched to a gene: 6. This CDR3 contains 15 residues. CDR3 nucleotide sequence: TGTGCCAGCAGACAGACAGGGTATAGCACAGATACGCAGTATTTT. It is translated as CASRQTGYSTDTQYF.

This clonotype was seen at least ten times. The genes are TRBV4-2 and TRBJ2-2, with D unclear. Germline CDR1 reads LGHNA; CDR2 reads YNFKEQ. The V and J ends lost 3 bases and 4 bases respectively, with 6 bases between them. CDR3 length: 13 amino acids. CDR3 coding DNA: TGTGCCAGCAGCCATGCCGCCACCGGGGAGCTGTTTTTT. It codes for CASSHAATGELFF.

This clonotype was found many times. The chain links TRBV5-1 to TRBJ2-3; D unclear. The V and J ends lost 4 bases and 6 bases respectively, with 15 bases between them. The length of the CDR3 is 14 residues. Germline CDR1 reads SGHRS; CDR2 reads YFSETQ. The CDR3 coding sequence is TGCGCCAGCAGCCCGGGCGCACCCTTGGATACGCAGTATTTT. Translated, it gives CASSPGAPLDTQYF.

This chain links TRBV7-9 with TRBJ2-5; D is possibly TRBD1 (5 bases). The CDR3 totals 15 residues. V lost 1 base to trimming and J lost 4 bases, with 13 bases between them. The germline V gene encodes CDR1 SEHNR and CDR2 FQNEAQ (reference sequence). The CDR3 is CASSLVESRAETQYF. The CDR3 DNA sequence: TGTGCCAGCAGCTTAGTGGAAAGCAGGGCAGAGACCCAGTACTTC.

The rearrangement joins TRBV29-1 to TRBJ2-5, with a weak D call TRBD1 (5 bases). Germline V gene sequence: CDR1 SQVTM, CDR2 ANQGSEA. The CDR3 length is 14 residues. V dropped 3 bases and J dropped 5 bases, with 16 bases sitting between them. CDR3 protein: CSVEPLDSHETQYF. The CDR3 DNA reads TGCAGCGTTGAGCCTTTAGACAGCCATGAGACCCAGTACTTC.

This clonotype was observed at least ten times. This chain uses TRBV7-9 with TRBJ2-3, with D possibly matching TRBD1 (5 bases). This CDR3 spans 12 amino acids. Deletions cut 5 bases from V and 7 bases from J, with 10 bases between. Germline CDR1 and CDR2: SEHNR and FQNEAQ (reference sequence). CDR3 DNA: TGTGCCAGCAGCGTAGACAGATATACGCAGTATTTT. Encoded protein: CASSVDRYTQYF.

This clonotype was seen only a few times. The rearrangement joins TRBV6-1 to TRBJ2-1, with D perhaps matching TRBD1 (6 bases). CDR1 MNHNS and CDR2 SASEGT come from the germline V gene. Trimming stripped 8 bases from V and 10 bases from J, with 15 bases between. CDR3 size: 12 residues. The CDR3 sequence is CASWERGREQFF. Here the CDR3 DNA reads TGTGCCAGCTGGGAGAGGGGGAGAGAGCAGTTCTTC.

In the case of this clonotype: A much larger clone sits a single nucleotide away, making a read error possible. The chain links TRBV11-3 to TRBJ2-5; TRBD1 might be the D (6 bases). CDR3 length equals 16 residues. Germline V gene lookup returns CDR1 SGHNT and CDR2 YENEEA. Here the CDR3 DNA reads TGTACCAGCAGCTCATTAGACAGGCCCACCCAAGAGACCCAGTACTTC. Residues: CTSSSLDRPTQETQYF.